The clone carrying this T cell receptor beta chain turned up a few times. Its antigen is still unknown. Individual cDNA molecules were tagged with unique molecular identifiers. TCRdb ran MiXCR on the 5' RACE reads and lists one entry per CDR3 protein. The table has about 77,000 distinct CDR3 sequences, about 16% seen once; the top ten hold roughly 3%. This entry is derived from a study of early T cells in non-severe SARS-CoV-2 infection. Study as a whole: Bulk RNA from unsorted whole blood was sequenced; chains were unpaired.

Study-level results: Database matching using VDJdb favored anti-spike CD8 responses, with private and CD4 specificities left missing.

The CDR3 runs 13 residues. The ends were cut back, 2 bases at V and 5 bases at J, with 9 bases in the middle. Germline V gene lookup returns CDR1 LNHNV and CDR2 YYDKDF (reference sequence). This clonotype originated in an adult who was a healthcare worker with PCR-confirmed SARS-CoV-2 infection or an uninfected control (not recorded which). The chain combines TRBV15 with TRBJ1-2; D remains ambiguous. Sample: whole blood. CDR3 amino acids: CATSRREAYGYTF. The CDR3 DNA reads TGTGCCACCAGCAGACGGGAAGCTTATGGCTACACCTTC.